This T cell receptor beta chain was sequenced during a study of blood T cell repertoires in COVID-19. About the research overall: Specimens from acute and convalescent COVID-19 originated in the United States, Italy and Spain.

Per the authors' pipeline: Estimation of nucleated cell counts relied on the amplification of reference gene primers. Sequencing was performed with immunoSEQ multiplex PCR; in TCRdb, only in-frame clones are kept and a portion is missing. The V and J calls and clone size are taken from that table; D and trimming were inferred from the DNA. The sample includes nearly 110,000 clones, 60% to 85% of them seen just once. The CDR3 runs to 14 residues. The chain couples TRBV21-1 to TRBJ1-2. TRBV21-1 is an annotated pseudogene. The receptor's source is a man aged 65 to 85 with acute or convalescent COVID-19. Material: peripheral blood. CDR3 DNA: TGTGCCAGCAGCAAAAGTGGTCTCGGCTATGGCTACACCTTC. It codes for CASSKSGLGYGYTF.